The entry below gives a single T cell receptor beta chain sequence along with its context. Its antigen is unidentified. These data come from a study of identical twins. Per germline, CDR1 KGHDR and CDR2 SFDVKD. The CDR3 runs 15 residues. Deletions cut 3 bases from V and 10 bases from J, with 18 bases between. Overall study results and limits: Alpha sequences out of frame and shared by twins had excess low generation probability. Recombination models fit unrelated individuals' TCR alpha sharing but underestimated twins'.

Each CDR3 protein gets one entry after TCRdb re-called the 5' RACE reads with MiXCR. Among about 810,000 distinct CDR3 sequences listed, about 12% were seen once. Another study also made use of these data, one on yellow fever vaccine responses in identical twins.

The sample taken for sequencing was PBMCs. This rearrangement joins TRBV24-1 to TRBJ2-1; TRBD1 is a possible D gene (6 bases). This sequence originates from a young woman in good health. Here the CDR3 DNA reads TGTGCCACCAGTGATGATAATAACCTAACAGGGGAGCAGTTCTTC. It yields the protein CATSDDNNLTGEQFF.